The sequence of this T cell receptor (beta chain) was determined in a study of technical replicates of blood from a handful of donors. TCRdb's table, derived via immunoSEQ multiplex PCR, lists solely in-frame clones and lacks some. The data contain about 59,000 clones, about 94% of them seen just once; the ten biggest clones take up roughly 4%. CDR3 length equals 13 residues. Trimming stripped 3 bases from V and 7 bases from J, with 12 bases between. CDR1 and CDR2 (germline): KGHSH, LQKENI. This TCR was sampled from a human donor in good health. Some clones in this sample may be carry-over from other donors' samples. The specimen was PBMCs. This sequence joins TRBV18 and TRBJ1-1; D is ambiguous. The chain's CDR3 is CASSPRGRNEAFF. CDR3 coding DNA: TGTGCCAGCTCACCTCGGGGTCGGAATGAAGCTTTCTTT.